A single sample is the source of the 22 T cell receptor beta chains below, sequenced in a study of blood T cell repertoires in COVID-19. Using immunoSEQ multiplex PCR, the repertoire was profiled, and TCRdb retains in-frame clones only, with some absent. This repertoire shows about 90,000 clones, 89% found once; its top ten account for about 3.4%. Sequencing was carried out using peripheral blood. The receptors derive from a woman aged 70 to 79 with acute or convalescent COVID-19.

V is TRBV7-8 and J is TRBJ2-7, with 8 bases identical to TRBD1. The germline CDR1 and CDR2 sequences are SGHVS and FQNEAQ. V lost 1 base, J lost 1 base, and 6 bases stayed unmatched. The CDR3 length is 16 residues. Here the CDR3 DNA reads TGTGCCAGCAGCTTAGGACGGGACAGGATATCCTACGAGCAGTACGTC. It specifies CASSLGRDRISYEQYV.

V usage is TRBV30 and J usage is TRBJ2-3, with TRBD1 identical over 9 bases. The J segment lost 6 bases and the V segment lost 5 bases, leaving 9 bases of the junction unmatched. The CDR3 runs to 14 residues. Germline V gives CDR1 GTSNPN, CDR2 SVGIG (reference sequence). CDR3 in DNA: TGTGCCTGGGGGGGACAGGGCGGCGCCGATACGCAGTATTTT. Translated, it gives CAWGGQGGADTQYF.

The chain links TRBV11-2 to TRBJ2-7; 8 bases agree with TRBD1. Germline values: CDR1 SGHAT, CDR2 FQNNGV. V dropped 7 bases and J dropped 1; count of bases not matched to a gene: 6. The length of the CDR3 is 14 residues. CDR3 coding DNA: TGTGCCAGCACCGGGACAGGAGTATCCTACGAGCAGTACTTC. It yields the protein CASTGTGVSYEQYF.

A single count supports this clone. The chain employs TRBV2 and TRBJ1-1; possible D gene TRBD1, 6 bases. The CDR3 is 13 amino acids. V gave up 8 bases and J gave up 1 base, with 11 bases separating them. The germline V gene encodes CDR1 SNHLY and CDR2 FYNNEI. This chain's CDR3 is CASEQGPNTEAFF. In nucleotides, the CDR3 is TGTGCCAGCGAACAGGGTCCGAACACTGAAGCTTTCTTT.

This clone appeared a single time. The chain couples TRBV5-4 to TRBJ2-6, with a tentative D call TRBD1 (6 bases). The CDR3 is made up of 14 amino acids. The ends were cut back, 4 bases at V and 13 bases at J, with 18 bases in the middle. From germline, CDR1 is SGHNT and CDR2 YYREEE (reference sequence). This chain's CDR3 is CASSRRQDSRVLTF. The CDR3 coding sequence is TGTGCCAGCAGCAGAAGACAGGATTCTCGGGTCCTGACTTTC. Using reference TRBV5-4 and TRBJ2-6 for the parts outside the CDR3, the full variable domain is ETGVTQSPTHLIKTRGQQVTLRCSSQSGHNTVSWYQQALGQGPQFIFQYYREEENGRGNFPPRFSGLQFPNYSSELNVNALELDDSALYLCASSRRQDSRVLTFGAGSRLTVL.

The rearrangement joins TRBV2 to TRBJ2-1, with D tentatively TRBD2 (6 bases). Trimming removed 6 bases from V and 10 bases from J, with 16 bases in between. Germline V CDR1 and CDR2: SNHLY, FYNNEI. The CDR3 totals 13 residues. The CDR3 is CASRRVGGSEQFF. Written as DNA, the CDR3 is TGTGCCAGCAGGAGGGTGGGGGGATCCGAGCAGTTCTTC.

CDR3: CAWSVLGGGVYEQYF. The CDR3 bases are TGTGCCTGGAGTGTACTCGGGGGAGGGGTCTACGAGCAGTACTTC. The chain carries TRBV30 and TRBJ2-7; the match to TRBD2 covers 7 bases. V was pared by 0 bases and J by 3 bases, with 8 bases of the junction left unmatched. CDR3 size: 15 residues. CDR1 GTSNPN and CDR2 SVGIG come from the germline V gene (reference sequence).

This sequence joins TRBV28 and TRBJ1-2; TRBD1 matches at 9 bases. V gave up 4 bases and J gave up 5 bases; unmatched junction bases: 8. Per germline, CDR1 MDHEN and CDR2 SYDVKM. This CDR3 is built from 15 residues. CDR3 coding DNA: TGTGCCAGCAGTTACCGAATGACAGGGGGATATGGCTACACCTTC. Residues: CASSYRMTGGYGYTF.

The V gene is TRBV10-2, the J gene TRBJ1-6; D gene uncertain. The CDR3 sequence is 14 residues long. V shed 3 bases and J shed 10 bases, with 13 bases lying between them. Looked up from germline, CDR1 is WSHSY and CDR2 is SAAADI. DNA of the CDR3: TGCGCCAGCAGTGACTCGGAGGTCTGGTCACCCCTCCACTTT. Its protein product is CASSDSEVWSPLHF.

The V call is TRBV11-2, the J call TRBJ2-2, with TRBD2 matching over 7 bases. The CDR3 length is 18 residues. V shed 1 base and J 0 bases; nucleotides not matched to a gene: 8. CDR1 and CDR2 from the germline V gene are SGHAT and FQNNGV. In DNA form, the CDR3 reads TGTGCCAGCAGCTTAGCCCTACTAGCGTTCCCGAACACCGGGGAGCTGTTTTTT. It is translated as CASSLALLAFPNTGELFF.

The chain joins TRBV6-5 to TRBJ1-6; 10 bases are shared with TRBD1. The CDR3 spans 14 residues. The ends lost 4 bases at V and 9 bases at J; junction bases unmatched: 3. Germline V gene data show CDR1 as MNHEY and CDR2 as SVGAGI. The CDR3 loop is CASSSWTGGSPLHF. The CDR3 bases are TGTGCCAGCAGTTCCTGGACAGGGGGTTCACCCCTCCACTTT.

This clone was recorded only once. The chain recombines TRBV2 with TRBJ1-6; TRBD1 agrees at 8 bases. Germline loops: CDR1 SNHLY, CDR2 FYNNEI. The CDR3 is 13 residues long. V shed 8 bases, J shed 10 bases, and the junction held 7 bases outside the gene matches. CDR3: CASLGQGNSPLHF. The CDR3, as DNA: TGTGCCAGCCTAGGACAGGGTAACTCACCCCTCCACTTT. Together with reference TRBV2 and TRBJ1-6, the CDR3 gives the full variable domain: EPEVTQTPSHQVTQMGQEVILRCVPISNHLYFYWYRQILGQKVEFLVSFYNNEISEKSEIFDDQFSVERPDGSNFTLKIRSTKLEDSAMYFCASLGQGNSPLHFGNGTRLTVT.

This CDR3 reads CASSPQTGIYNEQFF. CDR3 coding DNA: TGTGCCAGCAGTCCCCAAACAGGGATCTACAATGAGCAGTTCTTC. The chain recombines TRBV6-2 or TRBV6-3 with TRBJ2-1, with D tentatively TRBD1 (6 bases). The germline V gene encodes CDR1 MNHEY and CDR2 SVGEGT. The CDR3 length is 15 residues. Trimming removed 5 bases at V and 3 bases at J, with 14 bases between.

The J gene is TRBJ1-1, the V gene TRBV12-3 or TRBV12-4; the D is unclear. V lost 7 bases to trimming and J lost 7 bases, with 7 bases between them. This CDR3 has 10 residues. The CDR3 sequence is CASMEFEAFF. The CDR3 DNA follows: TGTGCCAGCATGGAGTTTGAAGCTTTCTTT.

The V and J genes are TRBV6-5 and TRBJ1-6, with unresolved D. The CDR3 contains 13 residues. Germline V lookup: CDR1 MNHEY, CDR2 SVGAGI. V was shortened by 7 bases and J by 7 bases, with 11 bases between the two germline ends. The CDR3 is CASTTTLNSPLHF. DNA of the CDR3: TGTGCCAGCACGACAACCTTAAATTCACCCCTCCACTTT.

This chain joins TRBV28 and TRBJ1-5; the match to TRBD1 covers 7 bases. The CDR3 covers 15 residues. CDR1 and CDR2 from the germline V gene are MDHEN and SYDVKM. J lost 5 bases, V lost 5 bases, and 9 bases had no gene match. The CDR3: CASSMLTGTHQPQHF. CDR3 DNA: TGTGCCAGCAGTATGCTGACAGGGACCCATCAGCCCCAGCATTTT.

The chain couples TRBV27 to TRBJ2-7, with 7 nucleotides matching TRBD1. This CDR3 has 13 amino acids. J gave up 8 bases and V 4 bases, and 8 bases lay outside the gene matches. Germline V gives CDR1 MNHEY, CDR2 SMNVEV (reference sequence). In nucleotides, the CDR3 is TGTGCCAGCAGTTCCCCACGACAGGGTAAGCAGTACGTC. Translating gives CASSSPRQGKQYV.

The rearrangement links TRBV6-1 to TRBJ1-1, with TRBD1 matching 8 bases. Germline assignment: CDR1 MNHNS and CDR2 SASEGT. V gave up 4 bases and J gave up 2 bases; unmatched junction bases: 9. This CDR3 spans 16 amino acids. The CDR3 DNA reads as TGTGCCAGCAGTGCCCGACAGGGGATAGGTAACACTGAAGCTTTCTTT. It is translated as CASSARQGIGNTEAFF.

V and J are TRBV10-3 and TRBJ2-1; 10 positions match TRBD2. Germline assignment: CDR1 ENHRY and CDR2 SYGVKD. CDR3 size: 13 residues. Unmatched junction bases numbered 0, after V lost 4 bases and J lost 6 bases. This chain's CDR3 is CAISVAGGNEQFF. The CDR3 nucleotides are TGTGCCATCAGTGTAGCGGGAGGCAATGAGCAGTTCTTC.

This clone was detected a few times. The V and J genes are TRBV28 and TRBJ1-5; perhaps TRBD1 as D (6 bases). The germline V gene has CDR1 MDHEN and CDR2 SYDVKM. Trimming pared 3 bases from V and 0 bases from J, leaving 9 bases between. The CDR3 runs to 15 residues. This chain's CDR3 is CASSFTGISNQPQHF. The DNA for the CDR3 is TGTGCCAGCAGTTTCACAGGGATTAGCAATCAGCCCCAGCATTTT.

The J gene is TRBJ2-3, the V gene TRBV27; TRBD1 agrees at 11 bases. CDR1 and CDR2 from the germline V gene are MNHEY and SMNVEV (reference sequence). With V trimmed by 5 bases and J by 5 bases, 6 bases remained unmatched. The CDR3 covers 15 residues. CDR3 protein: CASSRPGQGGDTQYF. In nucleotides, the CDR3 is TGTGCCAGCAGTCGGCCGGGACAGGGGGGAGATACGCAGTATTTT.

The gene calls are TRBV28 and TRBJ2-1, with 12 bases matching TRBD2. The V gene's germline CDR1 is MDHEN and CDR2 SYDVKM. Germline trimming cut 6 bases from V and 0 bases from J; bases unmatched to any gene: 9. CDR3 length equals 18 residues. The CDR3 region has the DNA TGTGCCAGCAGGGGTGGGACTAGCGGGCGGAGCTCCTACAATGAGCAGTTCTTC. As protein: CASRGGTSGRSSYNEQFF.